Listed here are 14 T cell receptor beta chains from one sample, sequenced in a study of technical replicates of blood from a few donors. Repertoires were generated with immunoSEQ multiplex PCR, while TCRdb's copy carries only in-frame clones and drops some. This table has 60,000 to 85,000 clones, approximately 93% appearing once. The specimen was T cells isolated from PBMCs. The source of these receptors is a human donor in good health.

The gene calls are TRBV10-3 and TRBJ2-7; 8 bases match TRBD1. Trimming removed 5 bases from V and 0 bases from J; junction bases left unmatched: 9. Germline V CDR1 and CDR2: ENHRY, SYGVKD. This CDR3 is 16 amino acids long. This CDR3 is CAISISGTGASYEQYF. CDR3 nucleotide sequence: TGTGCCATCAGTATCTCCGGGACAGGCGCCTCCTACGAGCAGTACTTC.

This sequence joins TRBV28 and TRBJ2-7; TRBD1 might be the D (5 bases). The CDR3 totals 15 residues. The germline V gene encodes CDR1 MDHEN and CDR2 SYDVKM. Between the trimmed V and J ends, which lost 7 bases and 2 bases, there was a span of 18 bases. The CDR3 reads CASTPTPKGAYEQYF. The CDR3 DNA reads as TGTGCCAGCACCCCGACACCCAAAGGGGCCTACGAGCAGTACTTC.

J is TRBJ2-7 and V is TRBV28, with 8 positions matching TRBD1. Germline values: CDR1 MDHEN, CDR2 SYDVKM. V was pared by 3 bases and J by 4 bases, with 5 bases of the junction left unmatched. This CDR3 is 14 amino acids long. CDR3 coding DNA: TGTGCCAGCAGTTTGAGGACAGGGAGGTACGAGCAGTACTTC. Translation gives CASSLRTGRYEQYF.

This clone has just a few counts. CDR3 residues: CASSQGLYGYTF. The CDR3 DNA reads TGTGCCAGCAGTCAGGGACTCTATGGCTACACCTTC. The chain carries TRBV14 and TRBJ1-2; perhaps TRBD1 as D (5 bases). The V end lost 6 bases, the J end lost 4 bases, and 9 bases lay between the germline ends. Germline V gives CDR1 SGHDN, CDR2 FVKESK. This CDR3 region has 12 residues.

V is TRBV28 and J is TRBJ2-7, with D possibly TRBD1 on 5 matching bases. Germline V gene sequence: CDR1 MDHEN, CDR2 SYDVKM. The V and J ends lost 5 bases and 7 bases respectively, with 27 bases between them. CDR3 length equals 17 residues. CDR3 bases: TGTGCCAGCAGTCTGCGTTCCGACAGCCCCCGACGGTTTGAGCAGTACTTC. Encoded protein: CASSLRSDSPRRFEQYF.

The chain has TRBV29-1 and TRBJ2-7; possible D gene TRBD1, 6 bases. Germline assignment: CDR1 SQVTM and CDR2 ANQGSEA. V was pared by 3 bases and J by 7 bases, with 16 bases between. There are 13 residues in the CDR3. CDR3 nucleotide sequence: TGCAGCGTTGATAAAACAGGGCAGGGGGAGCAGTACTTC. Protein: CSVDKTGQGEQYF.

The CDR3 coding sequence is TGTGCCAGCAGCCAAGGCCACAGGGTGAGCTCCAGCTCCTACGAGCAGTACTTC. Its protein is CASSQGHRVSSSSYEQYF. The rearrangement uses TRBV11-2 and TRBJ2-7; tentatively, D is TRBD1 (6 bases). The germline gives CDR1 SGHAT, CDR2 FQNNGV. Between the trimmed V and J ends, which lost 5 bases and 0 bases, there was a span of 23 bases. The CDR3 extends over 18 amino acids.

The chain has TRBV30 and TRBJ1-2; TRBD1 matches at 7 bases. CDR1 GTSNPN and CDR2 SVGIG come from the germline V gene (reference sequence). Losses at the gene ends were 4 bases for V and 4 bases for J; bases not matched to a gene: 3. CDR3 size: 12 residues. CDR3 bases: TGTGCCTGGACAGGGGGTCTCTATGGCTACACCTTC. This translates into CAWTGGLYGYTF.

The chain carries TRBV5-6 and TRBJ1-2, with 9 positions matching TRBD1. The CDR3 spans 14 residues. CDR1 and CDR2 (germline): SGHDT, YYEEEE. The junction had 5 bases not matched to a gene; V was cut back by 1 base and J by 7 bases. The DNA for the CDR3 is TGTGCCAGCAGCTTGACTCTGACAGGGGGTGGCTACACCTTC. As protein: CASSLTLTGGGYTF.

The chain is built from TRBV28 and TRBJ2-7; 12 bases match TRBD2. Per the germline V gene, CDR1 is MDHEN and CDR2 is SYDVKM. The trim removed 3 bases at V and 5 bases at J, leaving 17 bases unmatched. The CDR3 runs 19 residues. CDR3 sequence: CASSLEGWTSGTSIDEQYF. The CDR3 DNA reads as TGTGCCAGCAGTTTGGAGGGGTGGACTAGCGGGACAAGTATCGACGAGCAGTACTTC.

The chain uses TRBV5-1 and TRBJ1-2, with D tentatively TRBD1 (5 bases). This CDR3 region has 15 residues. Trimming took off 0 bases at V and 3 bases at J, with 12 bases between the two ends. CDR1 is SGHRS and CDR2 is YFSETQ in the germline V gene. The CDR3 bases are TGCGCCAGCAGCTTGGTCTCAGGGTTGGACTATGGCTACACCTTC. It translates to CASSLVSGLDYGYTF.

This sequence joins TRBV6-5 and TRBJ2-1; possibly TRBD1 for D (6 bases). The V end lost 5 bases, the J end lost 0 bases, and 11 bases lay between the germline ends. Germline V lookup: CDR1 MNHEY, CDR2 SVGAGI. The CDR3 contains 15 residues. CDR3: CASSQTGFSYNEQFF. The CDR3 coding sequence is TGTGCCAGCAGTCAGACAGGTTTCTCCTACAATGAGCAGTTCTTC.

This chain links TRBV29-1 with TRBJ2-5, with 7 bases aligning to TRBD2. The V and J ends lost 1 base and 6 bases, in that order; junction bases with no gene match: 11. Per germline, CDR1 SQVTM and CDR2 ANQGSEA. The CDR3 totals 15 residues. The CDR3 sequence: CSVEGGRAWGKTQYF. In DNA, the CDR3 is TGCAGCGTTGAAGGGGGGAGGGCCTGGGGGAAGACCCAGTACTTC.

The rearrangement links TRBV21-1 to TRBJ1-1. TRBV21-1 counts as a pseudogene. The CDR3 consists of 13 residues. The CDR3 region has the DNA TGTGCCAGCAGCAAAGGGAGTGCCTTCGAAGCTTTCTTT. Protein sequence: CASSKGSAFEAFF.